One and the same sample provided the 26 T cell receptor beta chains below, sequenced in a study of cytomegalovirus exposure and HLA in healthy donors. PCR primers comprised 60 Vbeta and 13 Jbeta primers. The repertoire was sequenced with immunoSEQ multiplex PCR; TCRdb's copy has only in-frame clones and lacks some. The data show about 160,000 clones, 60% to 85% seen once. Sequencing was done on a sample of PBMCs. These receptors were taken from a man aged 50-59 years in good health and CMV-seropositive.

The genes are TRBV27 and TRBJ2-1; no definite D call. From germline, CDR1 is MNHEY and CDR2 SMNVEV (reference sequence). This CDR3 is built from 14 residues. The V gene lost 5 bases and the J gene lost 4 bases, with 12 bases spanning the gap. DNA of the CDR3: TGTGCCAGCAGTCCGGCGGCAGAATACAATGAGCAGTTCTTC. Translation: CASSPAAEYNEQFF.

The chain joins TRBV14 to TRBJ1-5; perhaps TRBD1 as D (6 bases). Germline CDR1 SGHDN, CDR2 FVKESK. Trimming shortened V by 4 bases and J by 3 bases, and 7 bases separated the two germline ends. CDR3 size: 13 residues. The CDR3 sequence is CASSPGDNQPQHF. In DNA, the CDR3 is TGTGCCAGCAGCCCAGGGGACAATCAGCCCCAGCATTTT.

Note on this clone: The same CDR3 can be traced to other DNA sequences in this sample. The chain recombines TRBV6-6 with TRBJ1-1; TRBD1 is a possible D gene (5 bases). The CDR3 has 14 amino acids. Germline-derived CDR1 and CDR2 are MNHNY and SVGAGI (reference sequence). V shed 2 bases and J shed 1 base, with 8 bases lying between them. The CDR3 nucleotides are TGTGCCAGCAGTTACCCCCAGGGGAACACTGAAGCTTTCTTT. Its translation is CASSYPQGNTEAFF.

The chain is built from TRBV9 and TRBJ1-1, with 8 nucleotides matching TRBD1. This CDR3 has 15 amino acids. Looked up from germline, CDR1 is SGDLS and CDR2 is YYNGEE. J gave up 6 bases and V 3 bases, and 10 bases lay outside the gene matches. The CDR3 bases are TGTGCCAGCAGCGCTGGGACAGGTGGGGTCGCTGAAGCTTTCTTT. Encoded protein: CASSAGTGGVAEAFF.

V and J are TRBV6-1 and TRBJ2-4; TRBD1 matches 7 bases. The CDR3 has 13 amino acids. V shed 4 bases and J 14 bases; nucleotides not matched to a gene: 11. CDR1 is MNHNS and CDR2 is SASEGT in the germline V gene. Here the CDR3 reads CASSVSPDRVKYF. In nucleotides, the CDR3 is TGTGCCAGCAGTGTTTCTCCAGACAGGGTGAAGTACTTC.

This chain connects TRBV12-2 to TRBJ2-1; the D call in the table, TRBD2, was not verified against the DNA. TRBV12-2 is termed a pseudogene. This CDR3 contains 16 residues. The CDR3 spells CASRLARGGSYNEQFF. The CDR3 nucleotides read TGTGCAAGTCGCTTAGCGCGGGGCGGGTCTTACAATGAGCAGTTCTTC.

The chain links TRBV6-5 to TRBJ1-2, with D unresolved. This CDR3 is 15 amino acids long. The germline CDR1 and CDR2 sequences are MNHEY and SVGAGI. V lost 0 bases, J lost 7 bases, and 15 bases lay in between. The CDR3 is CASSYSRVLPGGYTF. CDR3 DNA: TGTGCCAGCAGTTACTCGAGGGTTCTCCCGGGTGGCTACACCTTC.

V and J are TRBV7-8 and TRBJ2-5; D unclear. The CDR3 extends over 12 amino acids. Germline assignment: CDR1 SGHVS and CDR2 FQNEAQ. Deletions cut 5 bases from V and 13 bases from J, with 17 bases between. The CDR3 DNA sequence: TGTGCCAGCAGCACAATCTCCGGAGATTTGTACTTC. It encodes CASSTISGDLYF.

This clone was counted once. J is TRBJ1-5 and V is TRBV19; 11 bases line up with TRBD1. The length of the CDR3 is 14 residues. V lost 6 bases to trimming and J lost 5 bases; unmatched junction nucleotides: 3. Germline lookup yields CDR1 LNHDA and CDR2 SQIVND (reference sequence). The CDR3 loop reads CASRGQGEDQPQHF. The CDR3 nucleotides are TGTGCCAGTAGGGGACAGGGGGAAGATCAGCCCCAGCATTTT. Complete variable domain (other parts from reference TRBV19 and TRBJ1-5): DGGITQSPKYLFRKEGQNVTLSCEQNLNHDAMYWYRQDPGQGLRLIYYSQIVNDFQKGDIAEGYSVSREKKESFPLTVTSAQKNPTAFYLCASRGQGEDQPQHFGDGTRLSIL.

V and J are TRBV7-9 and TRBJ2-1; a weak D match, TRBD1 (7 bases). The V end lost 7 bases, the J end lost 3 bases, and 16 bases lay between the germline ends. CDR1 is SEHNR, CDR2 FQNEAQ, per germline (reference sequence). The length of the CDR3 is 15 residues. CDR3 amino acids: CASNGGTALYNEQFF. CDR3 nucleotides: TGTGCCAGCAACGGAGGGACAGCGCTCTACAATGAGCAGTTCTTC. The entire variable domain, with the rest obtained from reference TRBV7-9 and TRBJ2-1, is as follows: DTGVSQNPRHKITKRGQNVTFRCDPISEHNRLYWYRQTLGQGPEFLTYFQNEAQLEKSRLLSDRFSAERPKGSFSTLEIQRTEQGDSAMYLCASNGGTALYNEQFFGPGTRLTVL.

The chain uses TRBV9 and TRBJ2-7, with TRBD1 matching 9 bases. CDR1 and CDR2 from the germline V gene are SGDLS and YYNGEE. The CDR3 extends over 18 amino acids. Unmatched junction bases numbered 14, after V lost 4 bases and J lost 0 bases. The chain's CDR3 is CASSPRGQGIGSSYEQYF. In DNA form, the CDR3 reads TGTGCCAGCAGCCCGCGGGGACAGGGAATAGGCAGCTCCTACGAGCAGTACTTC.

The rearrangement uses TRBV7-6 and TRBJ2-1; 12 nucleotides align to TRBD2. The V and J ends lost 2 bases and 2 bases, in that order; junction bases with no gene match: 10. The CDR3 is made up of 19 amino acids. Looked up from germline, CDR1 is SGHVS and CDR2 is FNYEAQ. The CDR3 DNA reads TGTGCCAGCAGCTTACTTCGAGCTAGCGGGGGGGGGACCTACAATGAGCAGTTCTTC. Its translation is CASSLLRASGGGTYNEQFF.

This chain links TRBV7-9 with TRBJ2-2; no firm D call. V was pared by 8 bases and J by 1 base, with 14 bases between. The CDR3 consists of 15 residues. Germline CDR1 and CDR2: SEHNR and FQNEAQ (reference sequence). Here the CDR3 reads CASATQAGNTGELFF. The DNA of the CDR3 is TGTGCCAGCGCCACTCAGGCAGGGAACACCGGGGAGCTGTTTTTT.

The chain uses TRBV30 and TRBJ2-4, with 9 bases matching TRBD1. J lost 0 bases, V lost 0 bases, and 12 bases had no gene match. CDR3 length: 19 amino acids. Germline V gene lookup returns CDR1 GTSNPN and CDR2 SVGIG (reference sequence). CDR3 amino acids: CAWSVRQGVLTLAKNIQYF. CDR3 bases: TGTGCCTGGAGTGTTCGACAGGGGGTCCTTACTCTAGCCAAAAACATTCAGTACTTC.

The chain employs TRBV28 and TRBJ1-2; D is perhaps TRBD1 (6 bases). The CDR3 contains 12 residues. V lost 8 bases and J lost 6, with 13 bases in between. Germline V gives CDR1 MDHEN, CDR2 SYDVKM. The CDR3 nucleotides read TGTGCCAGCGCACAGGGCTATCATGGCTACACCTTC. Protein product: CASAQGYHGYTF.

This chain links TRBV28 with TRBJ1-1; no clear D gene. The CDR3 runs 12 residues. Trimming removed 3 bases from V and 6 bases from J, with 8 bases in between. Germline V gives CDR1 MDHEN, CDR2 SYDVKM. CDR3 loop: CASSFLGPEAFF. The CDR3 nucleotides read TGTGCCAGCAGTTTCCTTGGGCCTGAAGCTTTCTTT.

This chain links TRBV27 with TRBJ1-2, with D possibly matching TRBD1 (5 bases). Deletions cut 5 bases from V and 4 bases from J, with 14 bases between. CDR3 length: 14 residues. Per the germline V gene, CDR1 is MNHEY and CDR2 is SMNVEV (reference sequence). Written as DNA, the CDR3 is TGTGCCAGCAGTGAGTCGGGGGATTTCTATGGCTACACCTTC. Its protein product is CASSESGDFYGYTF.

This clone appeared a few times. The chain couples TRBV2 to TRBJ2-5; 10 bases are shared with TRBD2. Germline V lookup: CDR1 SNHLY, CDR2 FYNNEI. The CDR3 has 15 amino acids. V lost 4 bases, J lost 4 bases, and 6 bases stayed unmatched. Here the CDR3 DNA reads TGTGCCAGCAGTGCAGCGGGGGGGCCCCCAGAGACCCAGTACTTC. Amino acids: CASSAAGGPPETQYF. The whole variable domain, filled in from reference TRBV2 and TRBJ2-5, reads EPEVTQTPSHQVTQMGQEVILRCVPISNHLYFYWYRQILGQKVEFLVSFYNNEISEKSEIFDDQFSVERPDGSNFTLKIRSTKLEDSAMYFCASSAAGGPPETQYFGPGTRLLVL.

V is TRBV7-3 and J is TRBJ1-1; tentatively, D is TRBD1 (6 bases). Trimming removed 5 bases from V and 6 bases from J, with 16 bases in between. The CDR3 consists of 14 residues. CDR1 is SGHTA, CDR2 FQGTGA, per germline. DNA of the CDR3: TGTGCCAGCAGCCTGGAGGGGGGGCTGGCTGAAGCTTTCTTT. It yields the protein CASSLEGGLAEAFF. The entire variable domain, with the rest obtained from reference TRBV7-3 and TRBJ1-1, is as follows: GAGVSQTPSNKVTEKGKYVELRCDPISGHTALYWYRQSLGQGPEFLIYFQGTGAADDSGLPNDRFFAVRPEGSVSTLKIQRTERGDSAVYLCASSLEGGLAEAFFGQGTRLTVV.

The rearrangement joins TRBV15 to TRBJ2-3, with TRBD1 matching over 10 bases. Germline CDR1 reads LNHNV; CDR2 reads YYDKDF (reference sequence). V shed 8 bases, J shed 4 bases, and the junction held 9 bases outside the gene matches. The CDR3 extends over 15 amino acids. This CDR3 reads CATVADRGRPDTQYF. In nucleotides, the CDR3 is TGTGCCACCGTCGCCGACAGGGGGCGCCCAGATACGCAGTATTTT.

This chain uses TRBV27 with TRBJ1-1; tentatively, D is TRBD1 (6 bases). V lost 0 bases and J 4 bases, leaving 15 bases between the germline ends. CDR1 is MNHEY and CDR2 is SMNVEV in the germline V gene (reference sequence). The CDR3 runs 16 residues. CDR3 sequence (DNA): TGTGCCAGCAGTTTATCGTACTCGTTGGGGGCCACTGAAGCTTTCTTT. It translates to CASSLSYSLGATEAFF.

In nucleotides, the CDR3 is TGTGCCAGCAGTCCCTTCAAGCGGCGCCTCACAGATACGCAGTATTTT. Its protein is CASSPFKRRLTDTQYF. This sequence joins TRBV28 and TRBJ2-3; the D gene is possibly TRBD2 (5 bases). The germline gives CDR1 MDHEN, CDR2 SYDVKM. The CDR3 consists of 16 residues. V dropped 5 bases and J dropped 2 bases, with 17 bases sitting between them.

This clone was observed a few times. The chain employs TRBV28 and TRBJ2-7; 7 nucleotides agree with TRBD2. Germline V gene lookup returns CDR1 MDHEN and CDR2 SYDVKM. V dropped 7 bases and J dropped 9; count of bases not matched to a gene: 9. This CDR3 contains 12 residues. The CDR3: CASTLWGGVQYF. The CDR3 DNA follows: TGTGCCAGCACCCTTTGGGGGGGTGTGCAGTACTTC.

The CDR3 DNA sequence: TGTGCCAGCAGTTACTCGACTAGCGGCTATGAGCAGTTCTTC. Translating it yields CASSYSTSGYEQFF. This chain joins TRBV6-6 and TRBJ2-1; 9 nucleotides match TRBD2. The CDR3 is 14 residues long. Germline lookup yields CDR1 MNHNY and CDR2 SVGAGI (reference sequence). Trimming cost V 0 bases and J 8 bases; bases outside gene matches: 2.

A word on this clone: In the same sample, other DNA sequences code for this CDR3. The CDR3, as DNA: TGTGCCAGCACCCTAGACAGGCTAGGGGGCTACACCTTC. This codes for CASTLDRLGGYTF. V is TRBV2 and J is TRBJ1-2, with D perhaps TRBD1 (6 bases). Germline V gene lookup returns CDR1 SNHLY and CDR2 FYNNEI. V was trimmed by 7 bases and J by 8 bases, leaving 17 bases between them. CDR3 length: 13 residues. Supplemented by reference TRBV2 and TRBJ1-2, the full variable domain reads EPEVTQTPSHQVTQMGQEVILRCVPISNHLYFYWYRQILGQKVEFLVSFYNNEISEKSEIFDDQFSVERPDGSNFTLKIRSTKLEDSAMYFCASTLDRLGGYTFGSGTRLTVV.

This clone was counted only a few times. V is TRBV11-3 and J is TRBJ1-1; D may be TRBD1 (6 bases). Looked up from germline, CDR1 is SGHNT and CDR2 is YENEEA. Trimming removed 8 bases at V and 6 bases at J, with 16 bases between. This CDR3 spans 13 amino acids. DNA of the CDR3: TGTGCCAGCGCATATCATGAGGGGGCTGAAGCTTTCTTT. Protein sequence: CASAYHEGAEAFF.